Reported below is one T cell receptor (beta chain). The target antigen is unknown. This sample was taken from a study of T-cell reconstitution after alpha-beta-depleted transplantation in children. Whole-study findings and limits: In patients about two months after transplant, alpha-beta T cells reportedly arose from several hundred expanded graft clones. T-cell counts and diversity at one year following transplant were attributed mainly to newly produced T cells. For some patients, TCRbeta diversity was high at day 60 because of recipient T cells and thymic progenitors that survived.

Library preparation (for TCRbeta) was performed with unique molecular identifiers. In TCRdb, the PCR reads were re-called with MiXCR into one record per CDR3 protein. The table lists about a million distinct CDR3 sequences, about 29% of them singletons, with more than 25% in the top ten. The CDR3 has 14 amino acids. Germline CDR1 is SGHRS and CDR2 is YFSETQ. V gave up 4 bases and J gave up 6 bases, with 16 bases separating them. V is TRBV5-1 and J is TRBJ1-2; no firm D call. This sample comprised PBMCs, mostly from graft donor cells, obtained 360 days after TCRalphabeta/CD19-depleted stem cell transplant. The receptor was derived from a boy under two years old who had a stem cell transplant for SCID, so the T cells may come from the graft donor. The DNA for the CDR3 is TGCGCCAGCAGCCCACATGGGCCGGCGGATGGCTACACCTTC. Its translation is CASSPHGPADGYTF.